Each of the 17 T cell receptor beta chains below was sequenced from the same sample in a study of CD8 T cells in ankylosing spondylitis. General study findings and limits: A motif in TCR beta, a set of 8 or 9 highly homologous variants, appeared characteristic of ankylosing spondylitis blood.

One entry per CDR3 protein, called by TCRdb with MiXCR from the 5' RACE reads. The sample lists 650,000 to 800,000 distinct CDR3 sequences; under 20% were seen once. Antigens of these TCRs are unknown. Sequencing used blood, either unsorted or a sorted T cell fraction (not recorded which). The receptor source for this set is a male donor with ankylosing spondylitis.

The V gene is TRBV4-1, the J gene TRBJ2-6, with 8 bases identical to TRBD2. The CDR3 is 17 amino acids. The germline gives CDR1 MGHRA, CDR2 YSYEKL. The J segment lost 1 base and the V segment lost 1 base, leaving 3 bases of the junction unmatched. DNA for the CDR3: TGCGCCAGCAGCCAAGTGCCTAGCGGGTCTGGGGCCAACGTCCTGACTTTC. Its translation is CASSQVPSGSGANVLTF.

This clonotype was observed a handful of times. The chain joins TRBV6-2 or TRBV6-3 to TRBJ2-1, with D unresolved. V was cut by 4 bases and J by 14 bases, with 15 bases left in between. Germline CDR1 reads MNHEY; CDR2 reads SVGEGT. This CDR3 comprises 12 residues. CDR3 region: CASSSVAFTEFF. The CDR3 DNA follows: TGTGCCAGCAGTTCCGTCGCCTTTACGGAGTTCTTC.

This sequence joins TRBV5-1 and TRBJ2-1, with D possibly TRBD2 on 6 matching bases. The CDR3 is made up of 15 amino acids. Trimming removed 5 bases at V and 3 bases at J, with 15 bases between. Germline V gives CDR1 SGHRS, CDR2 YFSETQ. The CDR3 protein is CASSSLPGGYNEQFF. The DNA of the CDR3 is TGCGCCAGCAGTTCCCTCCCCGGGGGCTACAATGAGCAGTTCTTC.

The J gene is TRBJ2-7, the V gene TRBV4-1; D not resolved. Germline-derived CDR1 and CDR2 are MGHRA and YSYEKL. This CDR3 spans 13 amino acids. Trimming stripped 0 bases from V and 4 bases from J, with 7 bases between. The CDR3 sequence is CASSQEAYYEQYF. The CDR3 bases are TGCGCCAGCAGCCAAGAAGCCTATTACGAGCAGTACTTC.

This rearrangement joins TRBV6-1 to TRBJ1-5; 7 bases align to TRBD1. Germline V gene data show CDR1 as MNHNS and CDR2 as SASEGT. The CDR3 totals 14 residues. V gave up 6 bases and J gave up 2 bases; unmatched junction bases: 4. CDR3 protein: CASRVTGGNQPQHF. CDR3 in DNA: TGTGCCAGCAGGGTTACAGGGGGCAATCAGCCCCAGCATTTT.

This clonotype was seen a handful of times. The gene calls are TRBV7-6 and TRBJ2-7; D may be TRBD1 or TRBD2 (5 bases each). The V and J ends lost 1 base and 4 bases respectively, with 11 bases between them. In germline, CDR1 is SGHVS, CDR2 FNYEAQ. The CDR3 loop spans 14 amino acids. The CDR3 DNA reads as TGTGCCAGCAGCTTAGGTCCGGGGCCGTACGAGCAGTACTTC. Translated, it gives CASSLGPGPYEQYF.

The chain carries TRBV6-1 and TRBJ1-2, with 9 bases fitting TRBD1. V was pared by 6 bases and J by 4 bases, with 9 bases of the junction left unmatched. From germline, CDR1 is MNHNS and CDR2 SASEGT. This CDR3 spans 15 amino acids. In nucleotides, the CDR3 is TGTGCCAGCAGCACCGGGACAGGGAACCCCTATGGCTACACCTTC. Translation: CASSTGTGNPYGYTF.

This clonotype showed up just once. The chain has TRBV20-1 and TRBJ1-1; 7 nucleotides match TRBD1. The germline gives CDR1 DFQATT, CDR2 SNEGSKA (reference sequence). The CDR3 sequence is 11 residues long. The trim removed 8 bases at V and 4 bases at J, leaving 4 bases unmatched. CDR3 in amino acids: CSTDRATEAFF. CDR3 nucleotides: TGCAGTACCGACAGGGCCACTGAAGCTTTCTTT.

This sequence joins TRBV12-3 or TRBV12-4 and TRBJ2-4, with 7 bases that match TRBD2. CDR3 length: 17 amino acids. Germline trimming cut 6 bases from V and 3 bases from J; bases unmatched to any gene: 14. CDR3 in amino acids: CASSSSSSGMGKNIQYF. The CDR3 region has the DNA TGTGCCAGCAGCTCTAGTTCGAGCGGGATGGGCAAAAACATTCAGTACTTC.

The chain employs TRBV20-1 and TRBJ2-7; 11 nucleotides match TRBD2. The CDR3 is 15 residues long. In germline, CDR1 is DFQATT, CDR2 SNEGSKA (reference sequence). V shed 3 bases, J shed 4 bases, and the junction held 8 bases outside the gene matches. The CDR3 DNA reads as TGCAGTGCTAGGGACTTAGCGGGGGGGATATACGAGCAGTACTTC. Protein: CSARDLAGGIYEQYF.

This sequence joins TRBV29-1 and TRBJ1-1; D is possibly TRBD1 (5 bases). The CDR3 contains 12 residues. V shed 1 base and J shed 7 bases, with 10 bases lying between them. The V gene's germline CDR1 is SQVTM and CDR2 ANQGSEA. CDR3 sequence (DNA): TGCAGCGTTGAAGGGGAAGGGGTTGAAGCTTTCTTT. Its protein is CSVEGEGVEAFF.

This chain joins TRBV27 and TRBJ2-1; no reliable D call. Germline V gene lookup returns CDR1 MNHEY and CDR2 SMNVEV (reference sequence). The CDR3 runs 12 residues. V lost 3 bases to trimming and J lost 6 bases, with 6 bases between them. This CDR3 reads CASSFSRNEQFF. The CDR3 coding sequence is TGTGCCAGCAGTTTTTCGCGCAATGAGCAGTTCTTC.

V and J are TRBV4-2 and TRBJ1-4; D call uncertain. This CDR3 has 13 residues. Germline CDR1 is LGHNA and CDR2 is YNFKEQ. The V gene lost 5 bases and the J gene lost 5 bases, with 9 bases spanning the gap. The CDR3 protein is CASSYLGNEKLFF. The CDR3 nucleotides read TGTGCCAGCAGCTACCTAGGGAATGAAAAACTGTTTTTT.

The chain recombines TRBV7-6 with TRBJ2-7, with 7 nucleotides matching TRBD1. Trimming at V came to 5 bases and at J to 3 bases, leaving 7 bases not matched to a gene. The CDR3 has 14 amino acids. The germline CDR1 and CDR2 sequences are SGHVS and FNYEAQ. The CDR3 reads CASSLTGAFYEQYF. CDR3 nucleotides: TGTGCCAGCAGCCTAACAGGGGCTTTCTACGAGCAGTACTTC.

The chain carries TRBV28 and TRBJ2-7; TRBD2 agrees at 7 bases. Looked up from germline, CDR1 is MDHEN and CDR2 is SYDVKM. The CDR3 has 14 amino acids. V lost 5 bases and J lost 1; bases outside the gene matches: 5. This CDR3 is CASSTQAGSYEQYF. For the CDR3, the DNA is TGTGCCAGCAGTACCCAAGCGGGATCCTACGAGCAGTACTTC.

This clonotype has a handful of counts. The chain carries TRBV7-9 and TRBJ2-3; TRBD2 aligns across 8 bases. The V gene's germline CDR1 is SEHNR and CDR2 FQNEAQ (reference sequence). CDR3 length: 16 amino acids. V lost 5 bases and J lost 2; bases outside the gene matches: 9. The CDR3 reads CASSPWSSGNTDTQYF. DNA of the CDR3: TGTGCCAGCAGCCCTTGGAGTAGCGGGAACACAGATACGCAGTATTTT.

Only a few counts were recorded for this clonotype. In nucleotides, the CDR3 is TGTGCCAGCAGTGGTACTAGCGGACCCTACGAGCAGTACTTC. Translation: CASSGTSGPYEQYF. The chain recombines TRBV6-1 with TRBJ2-7; 8 bases match TRBD2. The germline gives CDR1 MNHNS, CDR2 SASEGT. With V trimmed by 4 bases and J by 2 bases, 4 bases remained unmatched. The CDR3 is 14 amino acids.